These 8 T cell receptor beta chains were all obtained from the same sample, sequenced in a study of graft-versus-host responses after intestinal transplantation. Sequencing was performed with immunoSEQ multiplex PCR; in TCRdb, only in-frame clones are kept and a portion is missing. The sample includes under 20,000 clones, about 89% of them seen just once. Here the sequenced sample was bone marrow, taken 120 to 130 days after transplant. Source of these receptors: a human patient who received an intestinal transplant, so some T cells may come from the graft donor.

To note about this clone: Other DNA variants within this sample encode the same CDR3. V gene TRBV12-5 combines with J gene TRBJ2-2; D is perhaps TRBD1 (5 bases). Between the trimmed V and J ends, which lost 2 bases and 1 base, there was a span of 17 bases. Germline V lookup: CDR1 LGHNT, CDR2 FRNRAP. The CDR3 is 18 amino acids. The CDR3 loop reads CASGLPRFGQGNTGELFF. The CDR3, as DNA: TGTGCTAGTGGTTTGCCTCGTTTTGGGCAGGGGAACACCGGGGAGCTGTTTTTT.

The CDR3 sequence: CASSLGSTDTQYF. DNA of the CDR3: TGTGCCAGCTCTCTCGGGAGCACAGATACGCAGTATTTT. J is TRBJ2-3 and V is TRBV18, with D hard to call. V shed 6 bases and J shed 0 bases, with 7 bases lying between them. Germline CDR1 and CDR2: KGHSH and LQKENI. The CDR3 extends over 13 amino acids.

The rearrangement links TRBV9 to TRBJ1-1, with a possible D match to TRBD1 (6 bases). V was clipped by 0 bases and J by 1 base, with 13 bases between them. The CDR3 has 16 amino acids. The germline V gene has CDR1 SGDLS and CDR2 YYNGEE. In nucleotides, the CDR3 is TGTGCCAGCAGCGTAGTGGGGGTGACAGGGAACACTGAAGCTTTCTTT. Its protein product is CASSVVGVTGNTEAFF.

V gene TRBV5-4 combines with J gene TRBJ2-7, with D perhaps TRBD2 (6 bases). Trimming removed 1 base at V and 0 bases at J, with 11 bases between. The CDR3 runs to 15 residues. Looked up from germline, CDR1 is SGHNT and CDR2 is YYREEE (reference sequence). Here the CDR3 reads CASSLPGGPSYEQYF. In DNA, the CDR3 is TGTGCCAGCAGCTTGCCCGGAGGGCCCTCCTACGAGCAGTACTTC.

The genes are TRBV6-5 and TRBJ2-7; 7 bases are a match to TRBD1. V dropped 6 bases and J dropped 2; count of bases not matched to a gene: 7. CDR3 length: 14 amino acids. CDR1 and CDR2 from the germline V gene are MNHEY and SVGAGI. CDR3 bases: TGTGCCAGCAGACCGACAGGGCCCCCCTACGAGCAGTACTTC. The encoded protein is CASRPTGPPYEQYF.

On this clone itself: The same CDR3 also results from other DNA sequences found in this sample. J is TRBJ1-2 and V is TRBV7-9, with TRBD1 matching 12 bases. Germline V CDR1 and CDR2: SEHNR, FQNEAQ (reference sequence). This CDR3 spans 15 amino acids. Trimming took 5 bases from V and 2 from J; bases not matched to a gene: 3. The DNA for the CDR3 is TGTGCCAGCAGCCCAGGGACAGGGGGCAACTATGGCTACACCTTC. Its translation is CASSPGTGGNYGYTF.

The DNA of the CDR3 is TGTGCCAGCTCACCATCAGGGTCTGAGACCCAGTACTTC. Its translation: CASSPSGSETQYF. The chain carries TRBV18 and TRBJ2-5; tentatively, D is TRBD1 (5 bases). Germline V gene sequence: CDR1 KGHSH, CDR2 LQKENI. The CDR3 sequence is 13 residues long. V shed 2 bases and J shed 5 bases, with 9 bases lying between them. The full variable domain, completed using reference TRBV18 and TRBJ2-5, is NAGVMQNPRHLVRRRGQEARLRCSPMKGHSHVYWYRQLPEEGLKFMVYLQKENIIDESGMPKERFSAEFPKEGPSILRIQQVVRGDSAAYFCASSPSGSETQYFGPGTRLLVL.

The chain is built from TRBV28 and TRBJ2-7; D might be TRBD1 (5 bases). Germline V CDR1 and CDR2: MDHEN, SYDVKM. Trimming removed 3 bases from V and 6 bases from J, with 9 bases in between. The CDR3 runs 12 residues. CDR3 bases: TGTGCCAGCAGTTTTGACAGCGCCGAGCAGTACTTC. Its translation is CASSFDSAEQYF. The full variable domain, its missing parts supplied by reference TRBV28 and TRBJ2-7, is DVKVTQSSRYLVKRTGEKVFLECVQDMDHENMFWYRQDPGLGLRLIYFSYDVKMKEKGDIPEGYSVSREKKERFSLILESASTNQTSMYLCASSFDSAEQYFGPGTRLTVT.